This TCR beta chain derives from a study of identical twins. Study findings and constraints: The study based its conclusions on cross-sectional statistical analysis and did not follow the same donors. Sharing of beta out-of-frame sequences by twins showed a weaker excess. Among out-of-frame alpha sequences shared by twins, low generation probability occurred in excess.

Template switching introduced a universal primer site, and the cDNA bore unique molecular identifiers. A single record per CDR3 protein comes from TCRdb applying MiXCR to the 5' RACE reads. The sample consists of around 250,000 distinct CDR3 sequences, 12% of them appearing once. Trimming stripped 5 bases from V and 0 bases from J, with 11 bases between. The germline CDR1 and CDR2 sequences are DFQATT and SNEGSKA (reference sequence). The CDR3 runs to 14 residues. About this clonotype itself: Its antigen is not identified.

These data were also reused for a study on yellow fever vaccine responses in identical twins.

This TCR was sampled from a woman aged 18-29 years in good health. J is TRBJ2-4 and V is TRBV20-1; D ambiguous. The sample taken for sequencing was memory (CD45RO+) T cells sorted from blood. For the CDR3, the DNA is TGCAGTGCTCAGAGTACCCTAGCCAAAAACATTCAGTACTTC. This sequence encodes CSAQSTLAKNIQYF.